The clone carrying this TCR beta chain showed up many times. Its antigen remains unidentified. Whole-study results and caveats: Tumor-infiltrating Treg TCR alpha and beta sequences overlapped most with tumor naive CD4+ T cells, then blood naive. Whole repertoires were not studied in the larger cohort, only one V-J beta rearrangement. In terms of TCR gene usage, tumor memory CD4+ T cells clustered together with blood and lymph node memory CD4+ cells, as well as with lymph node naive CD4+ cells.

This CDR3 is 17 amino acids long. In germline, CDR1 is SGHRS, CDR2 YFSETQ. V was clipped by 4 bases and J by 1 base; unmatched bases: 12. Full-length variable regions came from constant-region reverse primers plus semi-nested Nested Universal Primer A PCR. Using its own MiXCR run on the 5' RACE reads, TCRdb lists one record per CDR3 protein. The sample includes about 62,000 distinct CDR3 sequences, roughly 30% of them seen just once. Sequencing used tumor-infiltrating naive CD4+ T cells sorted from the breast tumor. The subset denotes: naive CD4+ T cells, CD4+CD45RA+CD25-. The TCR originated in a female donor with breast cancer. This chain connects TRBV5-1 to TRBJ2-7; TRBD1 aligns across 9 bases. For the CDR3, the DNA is TGCGCCAGCAGCCCAAACCTGCGGGGACAGGGATCCTACGAGCAGTACTTC. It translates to CASSPNLRGQGSYEQYF.